This TCR beta chain stems from a study of T cell responses to AZD1222 COVID-19 vaccine. Measured with immunoSEQ multiplex PCR; TCRdb has only the in-frame clones, and not every one. Of about 100,000 clones detected, 88% appear once; the ten largest clones hold about 1.8%. Germline V gene data show CDR1 as MNHEY and CDR2 as SVGEGT. The CDR3 is 16 amino acids. V gave up 3 bases and J gave up 1 base; unmatched junction bases: 6. The sequence derives from an adult in good health. This specimen consisted of peripheral blood, obtained on day 0 of AZD1222 vaccination. V and J are TRBV6-2 or TRBV6-3 and TRBJ2-3; 8 nucleotides agree with TRBD2. Here the CDR3 DNA reads TGTGCCAGCAGTTATGTAGCGGGAAGACGCACAGATACGCAGTATTTT. Amino acids: CASSYVAGRRTDTQYF.